This TCR beta chain is from a study of T cells in women clearing cervical HPV infection. Study in general: Donors had HPV16-related CIN3 or worse; 2 had invasive cancer. Study-level results: CIN3+ cases had significantly higher TCR richness than controls; evenness did not differ. It is unknown whether associations predate infection; no effector/memory or HPV-specific sorting.

Assay: immunoSEQ multiplex PCR; the TCRdb copy retains only in-frame clones and omits some. This sample's table reports about 36,000 clones. A word on this clone: The antigen is undetermined. The observed sequence ends 3 residues before the CDR3 terminus, with the missing tail filled in from the germline J gene.

Germline V lookup: CDR1 DFQATT, CDR2 SNEGSKA (reference sequence). The CDR3 is 17 amino acids. The trim removed 1 base at V and 2 bases at J, leaving 7 bases unmatched. The source of this sequence is a woman between 18 and 70 years old with a cervical HPV16 infection that either progressed to CIN3+ or cleared (not recorded which). The chain carries TRBV20-1 and TRBJ2-6; TRBD2 matches 8 bases. The sequencing input was blood buffy coat. The sequenced part of the CDR3 DNA is TGCAGTGCTAGAGGCGGGGGGCCGGGGGCTGGGGCCAACGTC. Amino acids: CSARGGGPGAGANV. The complete CDR3 protein is CSARGGGPGAGANVLTF.